What follows describes a single T cell receptor (beta chain). These data come from a study of blood T cell repertoires in COVID-19. Original methodology: Reference gene primers were amplified, and this amplification served to estimate nucleated cell counts. Clones were sequenced by immunoSEQ multiplex PCR, and TCRdb holds only the in-frame ones, with some missing. V, J and clone size were drawn from that table, and D and trimming were deduced from the DNA. This sample has 400,000 to 500,000 clones, with around 87% found just once. This CDR3 is built from 16 residues. Germline V gives CDR1 SGHRS, CDR2 YFSETQ. V was clipped by 6 bases and J by 1 base, with 17 bases between them. This study enrolled people aged roughly 18 to 89 from around 26 US geographic areas. Cohorts were assigned according to the clinical history that participants reported. Cohort 3 recovered donors had two negative PCRs, clearance, or symptom resolution.

The genes are TRBV5-1 and TRBJ2-1, with a weak D call TRBD2 (6 bases). The sequence was obtained from a woman between 40 and 50 years old who had recovered from COVID-19. The material sequenced was PBMCs or T cells enriched from blood (not recorded which). The CDR3 DNA follows: TGCGCCAGCAAATATTCCGGGAGCCCTTCCTACAATGAGCAGTTCTTC. Protein: CASKYSGSPSYNEQFF.